The 32 T cell receptor beta chains below come from one sample, sequenced in a study of shared clonotypes between healthy human individuals. Measured with immunoSEQ multiplex PCR; TCRdb has only the in-frame clones, and not every one. The sample carries some 2.1 million clones, 85% to 95% recorded once. The sample consisted of naive CD4+ T cells sorted from blood. Subset of the sample: CD45RA+ positively selected. The receptors stem from a man younger than 35 in good health.

The gene calls are TRBV30 and TRBJ2-4; D perhaps matches TRBD2 (5 bases). With 3 bases removed from V and 5 bases from J, the gap between germline ends came to 14 bases. CDR1 is GTSNPN, CDR2 SVGIG, per germline (reference sequence). The CDR3 runs to 14 residues. The CDR3: CAWRGSRTQNIQYF. CDR3 coding DNA: TGTGCCTGGAGGGGGAGTCGGACCCAAAACATTCAGTACTTC.

V is TRBV18 and J is TRBJ1-4; D remains unclear. V dropped 6 bases and J dropped 7 bases, with 18 bases sitting between them. CDR1 KGHSH and CDR2 LQKENI come from the germline V gene. CDR3 length: 15 amino acids. The CDR3 loop reads CASSRGGGGTEKLFF. In DNA, the CDR3 is TGTGCCAGCTCCCGGGGAGGAGGCGGTACTGAAAAACTGTTTTTT.

The V call is TRBV5-1, the J call TRBJ1-2; 8 nucleotides align to TRBD1. Looked up from germline, CDR1 is SGHRS and CDR2 is YFSETQ. CDR3 length: 14 amino acids. With V trimmed by 0 bases and J by 4 bases, 2 bases remained unmatched. The CDR3 nucleotides read TGCGCCAGCAGCTTGGACGACAGGGGCTATGGCTACACCTTC. Its translation: CASSLDDRGYGYTF.

The rearrangement joins TRBV6-1 to TRBJ2-2; weak D call: TRBD2 (5 bases). CDR1 and CDR2 from the germline V gene are MNHNS and SASEGT. CDR3 length equals 14 residues. Between the trimmed V and J ends, which lost 8 bases and 5 bases, there was a span of 15 bases. The DNA of the CDR3 is TGTGCCAGCCTACCGGGTGCGGGTACCGGGGAGCTGTTTTTT. Translation: CASLPGAGTGELFF.

The chain links TRBV5-1 to TRBJ1-6, with D perhaps TRBD1 (6 bases). In germline, CDR1 is SGHRS, CDR2 YFSETQ. Trimming removed 0 bases at V and 8 bases at J, with 15 bases between. The CDR3 spans 16 residues. CDR3 amino acids: CASSLDGRGLYSPLHF. For the CDR3, the DNA is TGCGCCAGCAGCTTGGATGGACGGGGGCTTTATTCACCCCTCCACTTT.

With regard to this clone: A much larger clone is a single base away; this may be a read error. The V and J genes are TRBV9 and TRBJ1-2; 7 bases align to TRBD1. The junction had 2 bases not matched to a gene; V was cut back by 0 bases and J by 3 bases. Germline V gene sequence: CDR1 SGDLS, CDR2 YYNGEE. The CDR3 length is 14 residues. As DNA, the CDR3 is TGTGCCAGCAGCGTAGCCGGGACAGACTATGGCTACACCTTC. It yields the protein CASSVAGTDYGYTF.

V usage is TRBV9 and J usage is TRBJ1-1, with D hard to call. Trimming took 0 bases from V and 4 from J, leaving 13 bases between them. The germline V gene has CDR1 SGDLS and CDR2 YYNGEE. The CDR3 contains 15 residues. The CDR3 coding sequence is TGTGCCAGCAGCGTAGTAGCGGGATCGGGCACTGAAGCTTTCTTT. It translates to CASSVVAGSGTEAFF.

The chain carries TRBV2 and TRBJ1-4; D is perhaps TRBD1 (5 bases). Germline values: CDR1 SNHLY, CDR2 FYNNEI. The CDR3 is 14 residues long. Trimming shortened V by 6 bases and J by 5 bases, and 13 bases separated the two germline ends. The CDR3 sequence: CASRGPGPNEKLFF. CDR3 nucleotide sequence: TGTGCCAGCAGAGGCCCGGGACCGAATGAAAAACTGTTTTTT.

The rearrangement uses TRBV2 and TRBJ1-2; the match to TRBD1 covers 7 bases. V lost 4 bases to trimming and J lost 3 bases; unmatched junction nucleotides: 8. The CDR3 extends over 15 amino acids. Looked up from germline, CDR1 is SNHLY and CDR2 is FYNNEI. As DNA, the CDR3 is TGTGCCAGCAGTGCCAGAGGGACAGCGGACTATGGCTACACCTTC. Translation: CASSARGTADYGYTF. The full variable domain, rest sourced from reference TRBV2 and TRBJ1-2, is EPEVTQTPSHQVTQMGQEVILRCVPISNHLYFYWYRQILGQKVEFLVSFYNNEISEKSEIFDDQFSVERPDGSNFTLKIRSTKLEDSAMYFCASSARGTADYGYTFGSGTRLTVV.

CDR3 sequence: CAISEPLAGSRATEAFF. The CDR3 region has the DNA TGTGCCATCAGTGAGCCCCTCGCAGGAAGTAGGGCCACTGAAGCTTTCTTT. The chain couples TRBV10-3 to TRBJ1-1; no clear D. Looked up from germline, CDR1 is ENHRY and CDR2 is SYGVKD. V dropped 2 bases and J dropped 4 bases, with 20 bases sitting between them. The CDR3 is made up of 17 amino acids.

This clone has only one observation. The chain carries TRBV4-3 and TRBJ2-1, with TRBD2 identical over 8 bases. Looked up from germline, CDR1 is LGHNA and CDR2 is YSLEER. V gave up 1 base and J gave up 2 bases; unmatched junction bases: 4. The CDR3 covers 16 residues. CDR3 in amino acids: CASSQGDSGAYNEQFF. DNA for the CDR3: TGCGCCAGCAGCCAAGGGGATAGCGGGGCCTACAATGAGCAGTTCTTC.

The chain combines TRBV5-1 with TRBJ2-3; TRBD2 aligns across 7 bases. This CDR3 is 15 amino acids long. Germline V gene lookup returns CDR1 SGHRS and CDR2 YFSETQ. The V segment lost 4 bases and the J segment 2 bases; nucleotides outside the gene matches: 7. The DNA for the CDR3 is TGCGCCAGCAGCACCGGGGGGACCAACACAGATACGCAGTATTTT. This codes for CASSTGGTNTDTQYF. The full variable domain, with the rest looked up from reference TRBV5-1 and TRBJ2-3, is KAGVTQTPRYLIKTRGQQVTLSCSPISGHRSVSWYQQTPGQGLQFLFEYFSETQRNKGNFPGRFSGRQFSNSRSEMNVSTLELGDSALYLCASSTGGTNTDTQYFGPGTRLTVL.

The V and J genes are TRBV18 and TRBJ2-7; no clear D. Trimming shortened V by 5 bases and J by 3 bases, and 11 bases separated the two germline ends. Per germline, CDR1 KGHSH and CDR2 LQKENI. The CDR3 consists of 13 residues. The CDR3 DNA reads TGTGCCAGCTCAACCCTAGGAGACTACGAGCAGTACTTC. Protein: CASSTLGDYEQYF.

The V gene is TRBV6-5, the J gene TRBJ1-5, with D perhaps TRBD1 (5 bases). Germline V gives CDR1 MNHEY, CDR2 SVGAGI. Trimming removed 5 bases from V and 4 bases from J, with 9 bases in between. This CDR3 is built from 13 residues. DNA for the CDR3: TGTGCCAGCAGTCCCTGGACAAATCAGCCCCAGCATTTT. Translated, it gives CASSPWTNQPQHF.

The chain employs TRBV18 and TRBJ1-6, with 7 bases that match TRBD1. Looked up from germline, CDR1 is KGHSH and CDR2 is LQKENI. This CDR3 is 17 amino acids long. The V gene end was trimmed by 3 bases and the J gene end by 2 bases; junction bases not matched to a gene: 7. The CDR3 DNA sequence: TGTGCCAGCTCACCTGGACAGGCGAATACCTATAATTCACCCCTCCACTTT. Its protein is CASSPGQANTYNSPLHF.

V and J are TRBV5-4 and TRBJ2-7; 9 nucleotides align to TRBD1. Germline values: CDR1 SGHNT, CDR2 YYREEE (reference sequence). The CDR3 spans 13 residues. V lost 0 bases, J lost 6 bases, and 1 base stayed unmatched. CDR3 sequence reads: CASSLGDRVEQYF. Here the CDR3 DNA reads TGTGCCAGCAGCTTGGGGGACAGGGTCGAGCAGTACTTC.

A few counts support this clone. J is TRBJ1-2 and V is TRBV19, with 9 bases identical to TRBD1. J lost 4 bases, V lost 1 base, and 13 bases had no gene match. Germline loops: CDR1 LNHDA, CDR2 SQIVND (reference sequence). The CDR3 is 18 residues long. This CDR3 is CASSIVRRGQGRLYGYTF. The DNA of the CDR3 is TGTGCCAGTAGTATAGTGAGAAGGGGACAGGGCCGTCTCTATGGCTACACCTTC.

A word on this clone: The sample has other DNA sequences that encode this CDR3 too. This sequence joins TRBV5-1 and TRBJ2-3, with D unresolved. The CDR3 runs 14 residues. Trimming took off 0 bases at V and 0 bases at J, with 5 bases between the two ends. Germline lookup yields CDR1 SGHRS and CDR2 YFSETQ. CDR3 amino acids: CASSLAQSTDTQYF. The CDR3 bases are TGCGCCAGCAGCTTGGCCCAGAGCACAGATACGCAGTATTTT.

V gene TRBV28 combines with J gene TRBJ2-3, with 12 bases lining up with TRBD2. The J segment lost 0 bases and the V segment lost 5 bases, leaving 3 bases of the junction unmatched. The length of the CDR3 is 16 residues. Germline CDR1 and CDR2: MDHEN and SYDVKM. The CDR3 bases are TGTGCCAGCAGTGCGACTAGCGGGGGAAGCACAGATACGCAGTATTTT. It is translated as CASSATSGGSTDTQYF.

The chain couples TRBV7-3 to TRBJ2-3; 8 positions match TRBD1. Per germline, CDR1 SGHTA and CDR2 FQGTGA. This CDR3 has 16 amino acids. V lost 5 bases and J lost 5; bases outside the gene matches: 12. This CDR3 is CASSAYSRGPGDTQYF. In nucleotides, the CDR3 is TGTGCCAGCAGCGCGTACTCCAGGGGGCCGGGAGATACGCAGTATTTT.

A word on this clone: The same CDR3 can be traced to other DNA sequences in this sample. This chain links TRBV30 with TRBJ2-3, with 8 bases that match TRBD2. V gave up 3 bases and J gave up 3 bases; unmatched junction bases: 8. CDR1 and CDR2 from the germline V gene are GTSNPN and SVGIG (reference sequence). CDR3 size: 15 residues. The CDR3 coding sequence is TGTGCCTGGAGGGCACCGGGACTAGGGACAGATACGCAGTATTTT. This codes for CAWRAPGLGTDTQYF.

In regard to this clone: Other DNA sequences in this specimen translate into the identical CDR3. The chain has TRBV5-1 and TRBJ2-1; 8 bases align to TRBD2. Germline CDR1 is SGHRS and CDR2 is YFSETQ. The V gene end was trimmed by 2 bases and the J gene end by 1 base; junction bases not matched to a gene: 2. The CDR3 totals 15 residues. The CDR3 nucleotides are TGCGCCAGCAGCTTAAGCGGGGGTTCCTACAATGAGCAGTTCTTC. As protein: CASSLSGGSYNEQFF.

The chain joins TRBV5-1 to TRBJ2-5; TRBD2 matches at 11 bases. Per the germline V gene, CDR1 is SGHRS and CDR2 is YFSETQ. This CDR3 is built from 16 residues. Trimming at V came to 4 bases and at J to 4 bases, leaving 9 bases not matched to a gene. The CDR3 sequence is CASSATSGGSGETQYF. The CDR3 DNA sequence: TGCGCCAGCAGCGCCACTAGCGGGGGAAGTGGAGAGACCCAGTACTTC.

The chain's CDR3 is CASSPRWEETGEQFF. CDR3 coding DNA: TGTGCCAGCAGTCCGAGGTGGGAGGAAACCGGTGAGCAGTTCTTC. This chain links TRBV27 with TRBJ2-1; the D gene is possibly TRBD2 (6 bases). The CDR3 is 15 residues long. Trimming stripped 5 bases from V and 9 bases from J, with 20 bases between. The germline gives CDR1 MNHEY, CDR2 SMNVEV (reference sequence).

V gene TRBV29-1 combines with J gene TRBJ2-2; a weak D match, TRBD1 (5 bases). Per the germline V gene, CDR1 is SQVTM and CDR2 is ANQGSEA. Trimming pared 6 bases from V and 8 bases from J, leaving 13 bases between. The CDR3 has 12 amino acids. For the CDR3, the DNA is TGCAGCGTGGGGCGCGGAGCGGGGGAGCTGTTTTTT. Protein sequence: CSVGRGAGELFF.

This rearrangement joins TRBV11-2 to TRBJ1-2, with D unclear. CDR3 size: 9 residues. Per germline, CDR1 SGHAT and CDR2 FQNNGV. Trimming took off 6 bases at V and 6 bases at J, with 2 bases between the two ends. CDR3 in DNA: TGTGCCAGCAGGGATGGCTACACCTTC. Protein sequence: CASRDGYTF.

The table lists this clone with a few counts. This chain's CDR3 is CATTEQETQYF. In DNA, the CDR3 is TGTGCCACGACCGAACAAGAGACCCAGTACTTC. This chain connects TRBV10-3 to TRBJ2-5; D uncertain. The germline V and J ends were trimmed by 10 bases and 2 bases, with 8 bases remaining between them. The CDR3 spans 11 residues. Germline-derived CDR1 and CDR2 are ENHRY and SYGVKD.

The chain joins TRBV30 to TRBJ1-3; either TRBD1 or TRBD2 may supply D (5 bases each). The J call may be in error: the DNA end matches TRBJ2-2 better. In germline, CDR1 is GTSNPN, CDR2 SVGIG (reference sequence). The CDR3 spans 17 residues. CDR3 residues: CAWSSHPGRPNTGELFF. Here the CDR3 DNA reads TGTGCCTGGAGTTCTCACCCGGGACGGCCGAACACCGGGGAGCTGTTTTTT.

The chain links TRBV7-9 to TRBJ1-2; D gene ambiguous. CDR3 length: 14 amino acids. Germline CDR1 reads SEHNR; CDR2 reads FQNEAQ (reference sequence). The V and J ends lost 5 bases and 6 bases respectively, with 16 bases between them. As DNA, the CDR3 is TGTGCCAGCAGCCCACCCGCTGGGATCAATGGCTACACCTTC. It yields the protein CASSPPAGINGYTF.

The chain has TRBV7-9 and TRBJ2-5, with 8 bases fitting TRBD2. This CDR3 spans 17 amino acids. CDR1 SEHNR and CDR2 FQNEAQ come from the germline V gene (reference sequence). J was trimmed by 0 bases and V by 5 bases; bases with no gene match: 11. CDR3 amino acids: CASSEIGSSGDQETQYF. The CDR3 nucleotides are TGTGCCAGCAGCGAAATAGGGAGTAGCGGGGACCAAGAGACCCAGTACTTC.

The chain joins TRBV6-1 to TRBJ1-3; possible D gene TRBD1, 6 bases. This CDR3 has 13 residues. The V gene lost 6 bases and the J gene lost 3 bases, with 9 bases spanning the gap. Germline V gene data show CDR1 as MNHNS and CDR2 as SASEGT. The chain's CDR3 is CASRAGVGNTIYF. The CDR3, as DNA: TGTGCCAGCAGAGCAGGGGTTGGAAACACCATATATTTT.

The J gene is TRBJ1-5, the V gene TRBV27, with D maybe TRBD1 (6 bases). CDR3 length equals 16 residues. Trimming took off 3 bases at V and 6 bases at J, with 18 bases between the two ends. CDR1 and CDR2 from the germline V gene are MNHEY and SMNVEV (reference sequence). The CDR3 here is CASSFNQGPPFQPQHF. Here the CDR3 DNA reads TGTGCCAGCAGTTTTAATCAGGGGCCGCCCTTTCAGCCCCAGCATTTT.